The source of this TCR beta chain is a study of CXCR3-negative and CXCR3-positive naive CD8 T cells. Broader study findings: TRB CDR3 properties indicated TCR strength, while surface CD5 was similar across naive subsets.

Naive CD8+ T cells showed CD45RO-CCR7+CD27+CD95-. Researchers prepared the TRB cDNA libraries using 5' RACE with UMI labels. TCRdb reprocessed the 5' RACE reads, keeping one entry per CDR3 protein, no DNA. This listing includes around 26,000 distinct CDR3 sequences. About this clonotype itself: Its cognate antigen is unknown.

The CDR3 loop spans 14 amino acids. Germline V gives CDR1 SGHRS, CDR2 YFSETQ. The TCR comes from a human donor in good health. Some clones in this sample may be carry-over from other donors' samples. This chain connects TRBV5-1 to TRBJ2-1; no DNA is available, so the TRBD1 call from TCRdb remains unchecked. Sequencing used naive CXCR3- CD8+ T cells from blood. Subset: CD45RO-CCR7+CD27+CD95- naive CD8+ T cells lacking CXCR3 (TNR3-). The CDR3 sequence: CASSLQGTVNEQFF.